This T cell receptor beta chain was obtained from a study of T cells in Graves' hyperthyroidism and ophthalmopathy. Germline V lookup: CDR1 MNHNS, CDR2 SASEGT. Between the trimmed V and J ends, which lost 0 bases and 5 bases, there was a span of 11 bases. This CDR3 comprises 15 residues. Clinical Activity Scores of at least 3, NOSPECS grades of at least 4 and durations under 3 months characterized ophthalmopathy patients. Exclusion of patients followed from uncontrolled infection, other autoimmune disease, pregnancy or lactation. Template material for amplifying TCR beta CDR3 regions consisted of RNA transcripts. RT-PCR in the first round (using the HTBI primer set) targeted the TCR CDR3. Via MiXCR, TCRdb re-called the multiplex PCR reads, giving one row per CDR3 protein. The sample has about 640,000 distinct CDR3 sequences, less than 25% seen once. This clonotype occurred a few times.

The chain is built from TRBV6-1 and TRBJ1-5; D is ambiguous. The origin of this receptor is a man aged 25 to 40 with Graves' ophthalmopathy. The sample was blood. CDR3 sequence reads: CASSEAVIGDQPQHF. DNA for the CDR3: TGTGCCAGCAGTGAAGCGGTTATAGGCGATCAGCCCCAGCATTTT.